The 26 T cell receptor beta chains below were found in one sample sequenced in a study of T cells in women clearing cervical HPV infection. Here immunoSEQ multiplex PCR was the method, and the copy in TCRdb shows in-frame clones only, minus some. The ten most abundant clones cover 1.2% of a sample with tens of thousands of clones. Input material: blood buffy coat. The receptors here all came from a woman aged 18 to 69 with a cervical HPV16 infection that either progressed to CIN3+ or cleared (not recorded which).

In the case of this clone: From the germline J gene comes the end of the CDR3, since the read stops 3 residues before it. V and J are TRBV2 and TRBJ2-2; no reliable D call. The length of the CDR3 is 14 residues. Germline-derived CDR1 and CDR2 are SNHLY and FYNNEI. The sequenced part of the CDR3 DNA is TGTGCCAGCAGTGACTCCCAGGAGAATGAAAAG. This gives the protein CASSDSQENEK. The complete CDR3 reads CASSDSQENEKLFF.

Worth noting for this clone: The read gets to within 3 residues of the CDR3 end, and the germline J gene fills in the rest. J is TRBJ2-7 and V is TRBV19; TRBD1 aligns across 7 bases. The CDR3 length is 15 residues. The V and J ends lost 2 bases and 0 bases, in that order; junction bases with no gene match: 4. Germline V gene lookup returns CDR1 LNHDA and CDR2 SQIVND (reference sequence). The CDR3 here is CASSIRQGVSYEQYF. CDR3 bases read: TGTGCCAGTAGTATACGGCAGGGGGTCTCCTACGAG.

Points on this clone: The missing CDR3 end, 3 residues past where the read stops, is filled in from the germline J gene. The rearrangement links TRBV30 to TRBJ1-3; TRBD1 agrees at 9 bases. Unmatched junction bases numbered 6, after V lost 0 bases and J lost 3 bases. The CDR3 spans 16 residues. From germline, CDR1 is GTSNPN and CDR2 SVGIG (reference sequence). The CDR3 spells CAWSVQGAGFGNTIYF. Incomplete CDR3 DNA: TGTGCCTGGAGTGTACAGGGGGCTGGCTTTGGAAACACC.

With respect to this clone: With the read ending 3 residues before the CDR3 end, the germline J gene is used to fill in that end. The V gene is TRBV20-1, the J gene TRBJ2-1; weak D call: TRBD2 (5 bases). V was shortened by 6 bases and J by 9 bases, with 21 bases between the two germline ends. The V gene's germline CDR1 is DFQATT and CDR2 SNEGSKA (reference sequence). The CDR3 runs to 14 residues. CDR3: CSAPPRGEFSEQFF. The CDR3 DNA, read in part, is TGCAGTGCCCCTCCCCGGGGAGAGTTTAGTGAG.

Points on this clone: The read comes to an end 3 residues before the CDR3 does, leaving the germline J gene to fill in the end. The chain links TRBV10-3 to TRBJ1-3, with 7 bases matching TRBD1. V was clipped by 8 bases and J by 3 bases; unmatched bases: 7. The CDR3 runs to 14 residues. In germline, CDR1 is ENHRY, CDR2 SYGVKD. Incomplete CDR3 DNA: TGTGCCATCGATGACAGGGCGGGTGGAAACACC. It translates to CAIDDRAGGNT. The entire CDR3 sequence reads CAIDDRAGGNTIYF.

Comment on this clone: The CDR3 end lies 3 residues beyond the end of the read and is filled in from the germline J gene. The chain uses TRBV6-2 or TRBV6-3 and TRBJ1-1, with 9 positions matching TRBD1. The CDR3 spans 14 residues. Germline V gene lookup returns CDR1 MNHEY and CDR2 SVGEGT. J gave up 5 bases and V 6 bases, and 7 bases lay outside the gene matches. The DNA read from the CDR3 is TGTGCCAGCAGCAACACACAGGGGGCAACTGAA. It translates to CASSNTQGATE. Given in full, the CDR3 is CASSNTQGATEAFF.

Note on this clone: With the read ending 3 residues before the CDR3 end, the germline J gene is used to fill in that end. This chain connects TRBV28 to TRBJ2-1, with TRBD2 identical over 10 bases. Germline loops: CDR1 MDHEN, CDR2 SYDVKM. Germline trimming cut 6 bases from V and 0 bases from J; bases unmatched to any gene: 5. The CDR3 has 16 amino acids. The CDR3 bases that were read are TGTGCCAGCAGACCTAGCGGGAGTGGCTCCTACAATGAG. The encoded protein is CASRPSGSGSYNE. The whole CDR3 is CASRPSGSGSYNEQFF.

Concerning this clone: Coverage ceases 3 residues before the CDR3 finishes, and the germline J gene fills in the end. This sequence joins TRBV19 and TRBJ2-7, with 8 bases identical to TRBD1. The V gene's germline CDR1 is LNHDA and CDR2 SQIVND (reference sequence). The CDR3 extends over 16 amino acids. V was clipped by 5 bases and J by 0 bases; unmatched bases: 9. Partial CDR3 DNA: TGTGCCAGTAGTCCCTGGGGGACAGGCAGCTCCTACGAG. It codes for CASSPWGTGSSYE. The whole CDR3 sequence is CASSPWGTGSSYEQYF. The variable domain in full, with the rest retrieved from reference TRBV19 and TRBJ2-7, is DGGITQSPKYLFRKEGQNVTLSCEQNLNHDAMYWYRQDPGQGLRLIYYSQIVNDFQKGDIAEGYSVSREKKESFPLTVTSAQKNPTAFYLCASSPWGTGSSYEQYFGPGTRLTVT.

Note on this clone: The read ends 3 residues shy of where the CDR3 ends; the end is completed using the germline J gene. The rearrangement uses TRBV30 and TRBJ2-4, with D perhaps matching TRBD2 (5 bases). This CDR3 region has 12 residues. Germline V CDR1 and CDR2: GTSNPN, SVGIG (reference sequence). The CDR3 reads CAWSVPGDGQYF. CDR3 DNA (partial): TGTGCCTGGAGTGTACCCGGGGATGGT.

Here the CDR3 reads CASDQNQGAQPQHF. CDR3 bases read: TGTGCCAGTGACCAGAATCAGGGGGCACAGCCC. The chain links TRBV19 to TRBJ1-5; TRBD1 agrees at 8 bases. From the germline J gene comes the end of the CDR3, since the read stops 3 residues before it. CDR3 length equals 14 residues. CDR1 is LNHDA and CDR2 is SQIVND in the germline V gene (reference sequence). The V and J ends lost 8 bases and 7 bases, in that order; junction bases with no gene match: 10.

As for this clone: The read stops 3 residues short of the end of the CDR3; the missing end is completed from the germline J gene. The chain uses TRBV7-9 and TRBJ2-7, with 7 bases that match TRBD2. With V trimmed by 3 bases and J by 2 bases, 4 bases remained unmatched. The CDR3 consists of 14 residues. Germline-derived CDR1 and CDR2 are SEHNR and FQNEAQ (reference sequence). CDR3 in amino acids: CASSLGGGTYEQYF. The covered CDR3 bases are TGTGCCAGCAGCTTGGGGGGGGGTACCTACGAG.

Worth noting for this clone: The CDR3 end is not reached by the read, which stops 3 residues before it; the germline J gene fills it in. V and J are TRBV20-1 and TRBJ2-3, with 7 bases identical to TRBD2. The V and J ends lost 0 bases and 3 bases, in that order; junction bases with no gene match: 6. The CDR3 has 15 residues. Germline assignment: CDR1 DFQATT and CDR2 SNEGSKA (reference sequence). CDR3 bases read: TGCAGTGCTAGAGAACCCTCGGGGGGAACAGATACG. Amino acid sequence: CSAREPSGGTDT. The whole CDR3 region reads CSAREPSGGTDTQYF.

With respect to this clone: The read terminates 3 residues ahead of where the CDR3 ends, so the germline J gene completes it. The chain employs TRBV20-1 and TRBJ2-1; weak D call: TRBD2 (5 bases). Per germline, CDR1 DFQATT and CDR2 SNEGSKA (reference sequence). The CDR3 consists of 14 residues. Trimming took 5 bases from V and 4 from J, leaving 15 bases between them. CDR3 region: CSAYTTGLYNEQFF. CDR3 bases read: TGCAGTGCTTACACGACCGGACTTTACAATGAG.

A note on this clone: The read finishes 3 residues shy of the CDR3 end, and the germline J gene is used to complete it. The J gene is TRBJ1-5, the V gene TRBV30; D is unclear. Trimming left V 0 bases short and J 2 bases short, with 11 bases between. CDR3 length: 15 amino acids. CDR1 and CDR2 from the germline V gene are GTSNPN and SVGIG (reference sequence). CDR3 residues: CAWSVGPKGNQPQHF. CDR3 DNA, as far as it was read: TGTGCCTGGAGTGTAGGGCCGAAGGGCAATCAGCCC.

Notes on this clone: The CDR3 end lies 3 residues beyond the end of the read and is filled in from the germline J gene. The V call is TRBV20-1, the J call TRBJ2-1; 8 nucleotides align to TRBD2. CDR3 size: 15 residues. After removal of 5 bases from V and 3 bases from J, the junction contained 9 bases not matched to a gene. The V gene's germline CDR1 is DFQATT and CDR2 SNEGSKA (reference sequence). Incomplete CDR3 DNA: TGCAGTGCTCCCTTGGGACTAGATTTCTACAATGAG. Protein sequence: CSAPLGLDFYNE. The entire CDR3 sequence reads CSAPLGLDFYNEQFF.

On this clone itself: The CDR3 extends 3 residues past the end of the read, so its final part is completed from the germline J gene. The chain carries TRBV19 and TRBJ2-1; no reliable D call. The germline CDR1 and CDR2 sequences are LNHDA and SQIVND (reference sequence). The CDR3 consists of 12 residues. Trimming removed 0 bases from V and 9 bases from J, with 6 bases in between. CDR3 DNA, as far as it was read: TGTGCCAGTAGTATAGAGGCCAGTGAG. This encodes CASSIEASE. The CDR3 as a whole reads CASSIEASEQFF.

The part of the CDR3 DNA that was read is TGTGCCAGCAGCTTAGTTGAGGGGGGGGACACTGAA. Translation: CASSLVEGGDTE. The CDR3 in its entirety is CASSLVEGGDTEAFF. J is TRBJ1-1 and V is TRBV7-9, with a possible D match to TRBD1 (6 bases). Coverage ceases 3 residues before the CDR3 finishes, and the germline J gene fills in the end. Germline lookup yields CDR1 SEHNR and CDR2 FQNEAQ (reference sequence). Trimming stripped 1 base from V and 3 bases from J, with 12 bases between. The CDR3 spans 15 residues.

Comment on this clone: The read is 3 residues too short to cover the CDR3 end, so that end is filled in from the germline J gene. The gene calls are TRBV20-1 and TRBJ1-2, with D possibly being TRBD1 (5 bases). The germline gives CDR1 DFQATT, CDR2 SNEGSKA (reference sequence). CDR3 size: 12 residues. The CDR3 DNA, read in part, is TGCAGTGCTAGCCCAGGGCGATACCGC. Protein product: CSASPGRYR. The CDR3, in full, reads CSASPGRYRYTF.

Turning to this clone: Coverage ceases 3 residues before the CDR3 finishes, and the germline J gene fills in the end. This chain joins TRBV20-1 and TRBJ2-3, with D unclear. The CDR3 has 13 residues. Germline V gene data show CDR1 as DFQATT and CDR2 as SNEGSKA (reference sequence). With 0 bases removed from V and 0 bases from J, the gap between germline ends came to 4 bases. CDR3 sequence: CSARDGSTDTQYF. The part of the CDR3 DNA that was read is TGCAGTGCTAGAGATGGCAGCACAGATACG.

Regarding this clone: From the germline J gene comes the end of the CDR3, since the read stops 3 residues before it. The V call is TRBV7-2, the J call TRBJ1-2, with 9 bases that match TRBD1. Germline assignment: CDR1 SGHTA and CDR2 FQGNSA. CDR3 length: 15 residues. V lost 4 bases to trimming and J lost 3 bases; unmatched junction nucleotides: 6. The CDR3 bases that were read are TGTGCCAGCAGCTCACCAGACAGGGGGGACTATGGC. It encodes CASSSPDRGDYG. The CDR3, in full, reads CASSSPDRGDYGYTF.

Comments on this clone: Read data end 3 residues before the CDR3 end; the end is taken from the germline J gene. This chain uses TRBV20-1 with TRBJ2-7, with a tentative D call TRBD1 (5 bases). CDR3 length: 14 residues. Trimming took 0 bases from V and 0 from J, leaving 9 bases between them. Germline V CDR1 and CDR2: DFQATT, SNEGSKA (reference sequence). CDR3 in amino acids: CSARDFRDSYEQYF. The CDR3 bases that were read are TGCAGTGCTAGAGACTTCAGGGACTCCTACGAG.

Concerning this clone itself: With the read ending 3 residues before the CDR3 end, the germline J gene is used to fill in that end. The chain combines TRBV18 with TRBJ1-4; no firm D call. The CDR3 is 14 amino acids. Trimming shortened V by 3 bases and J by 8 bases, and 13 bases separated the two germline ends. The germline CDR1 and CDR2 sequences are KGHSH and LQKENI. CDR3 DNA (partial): TGTGCCAGCTCACCGCGGCCCCGTTTCGAAAAA. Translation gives CASSPRPRFEK. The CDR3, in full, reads CASSPRPRFEKLFF.

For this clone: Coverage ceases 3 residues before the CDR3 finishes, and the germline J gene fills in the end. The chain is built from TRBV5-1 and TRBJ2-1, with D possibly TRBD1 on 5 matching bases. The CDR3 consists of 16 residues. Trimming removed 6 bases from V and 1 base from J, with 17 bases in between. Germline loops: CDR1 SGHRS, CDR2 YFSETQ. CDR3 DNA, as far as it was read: TGCGCCAGCACACGCCTAGGGGCGGTGTCCTACAATGAG. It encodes CASTRLGAVSYNE. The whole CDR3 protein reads CASTRLGAVSYNEQFF.

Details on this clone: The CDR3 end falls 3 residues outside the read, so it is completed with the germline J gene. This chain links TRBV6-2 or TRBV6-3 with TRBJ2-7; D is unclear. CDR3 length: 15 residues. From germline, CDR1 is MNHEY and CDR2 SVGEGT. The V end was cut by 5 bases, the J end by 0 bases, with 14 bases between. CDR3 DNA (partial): TGTGCCAGCAGTACGCAGGTCCGTCTCTCCTACGAG. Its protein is CASSTQVRLSYE. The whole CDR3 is CASSTQVRLSYEQYF.

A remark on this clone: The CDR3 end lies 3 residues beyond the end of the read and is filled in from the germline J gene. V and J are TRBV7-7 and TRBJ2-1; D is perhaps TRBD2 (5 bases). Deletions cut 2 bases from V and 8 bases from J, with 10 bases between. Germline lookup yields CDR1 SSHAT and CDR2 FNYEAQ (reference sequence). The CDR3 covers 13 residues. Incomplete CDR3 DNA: TGTGCCAGCAGCTTAAGACCCGGGGATGAG. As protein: CASSLRPGDE. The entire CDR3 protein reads CASSLRPGDEQFF.

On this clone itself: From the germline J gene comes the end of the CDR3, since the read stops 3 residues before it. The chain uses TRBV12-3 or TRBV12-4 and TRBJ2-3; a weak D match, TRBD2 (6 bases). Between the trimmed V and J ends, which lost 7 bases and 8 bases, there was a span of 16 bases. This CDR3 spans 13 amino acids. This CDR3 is CASTQAGRGTQYF. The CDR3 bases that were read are TGTGCCAGCACCCAAGCGGGCCGGGGTACG.